This section outlines one T cell receptor (beta chain) sequence together with its context. Study processing details: Nucleated cell counts were estimated from reference gene primer amplification. Clones were sequenced by immunoSEQ multiplex PCR, and TCRdb holds only the in-frame ones, with some missing. V, J and clone size are taken as reported in that table, and D and trimming were inferred from the DNA itself. Among over 200,000 clones listed, about nine tenths were seen once. There are 12 residues in the CDR3. CDR1 and CDR2 (germline): SGDLS, YYNGEE. Trimming removed 0 bases from V and 7 bases from J, with 5 bases in between. This specimen belongs to a study of blood T cell repertoires in COVID-19. For the study at large: Acute and convalescent COVID-19 samples came from the United States, Italy and Spain. PBMCs, B-cell-depleted T cells, or T cells were the source of the cDNA or gDNA that made up the material.

This TCR was recovered from a man between 60 and 75 years old who had recovered from COVID-19. The specimen sequenced was peripheral blood. The chain has TRBV9 and TRBJ1-3, with D unclear. The CDR3 coding sequence is TGTGCCAGCAGCGTAGATCGGAACACCATATATTTT. Translating gives CASSVDRNTIYF.